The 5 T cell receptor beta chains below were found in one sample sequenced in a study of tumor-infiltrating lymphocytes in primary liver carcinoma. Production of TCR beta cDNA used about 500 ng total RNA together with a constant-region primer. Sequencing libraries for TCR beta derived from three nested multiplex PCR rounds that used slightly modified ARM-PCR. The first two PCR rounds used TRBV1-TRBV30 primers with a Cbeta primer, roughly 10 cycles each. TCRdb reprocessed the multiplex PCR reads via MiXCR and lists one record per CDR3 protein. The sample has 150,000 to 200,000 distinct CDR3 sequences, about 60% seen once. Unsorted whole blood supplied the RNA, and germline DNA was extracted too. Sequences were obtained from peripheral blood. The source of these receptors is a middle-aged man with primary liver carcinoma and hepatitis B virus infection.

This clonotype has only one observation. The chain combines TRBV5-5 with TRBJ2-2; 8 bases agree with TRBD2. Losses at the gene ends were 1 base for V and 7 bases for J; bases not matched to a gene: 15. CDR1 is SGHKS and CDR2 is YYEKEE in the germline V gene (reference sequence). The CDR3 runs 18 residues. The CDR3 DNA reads TGTGCCAGCAGCTTGTCAGGGCTAGCGGGCCCTACGAGCGGGGAGCTGTTTTTT. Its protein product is CASSLSGLAGPTSGELFF.

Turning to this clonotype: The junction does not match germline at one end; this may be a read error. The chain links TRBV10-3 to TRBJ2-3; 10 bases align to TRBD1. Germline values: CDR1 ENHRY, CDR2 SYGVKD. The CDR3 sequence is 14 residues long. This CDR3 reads CAVSGDRGEDTQYF. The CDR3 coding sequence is TGTGCCGTCAGTGGGGACAGGGGTGAAGATACGCAGTATTTT.

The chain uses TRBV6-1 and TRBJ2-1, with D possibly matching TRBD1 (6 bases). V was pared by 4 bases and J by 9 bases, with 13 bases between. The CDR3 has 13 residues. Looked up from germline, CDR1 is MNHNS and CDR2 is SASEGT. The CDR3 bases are TGTGCCAGCAGTGTTCAGGGGTCCACTGAGCAGTTCTTC. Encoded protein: CASSVQGSTEQFF.

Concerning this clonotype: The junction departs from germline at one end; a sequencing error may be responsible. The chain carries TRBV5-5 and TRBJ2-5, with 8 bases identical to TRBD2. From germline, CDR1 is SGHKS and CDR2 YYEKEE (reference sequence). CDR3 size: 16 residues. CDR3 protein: CASSNNPGGVGEIQYF. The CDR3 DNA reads TGTGCCAGCAGCAACAATCCGGGAGGGGTTGGGGAGATCCAGTACTTC.

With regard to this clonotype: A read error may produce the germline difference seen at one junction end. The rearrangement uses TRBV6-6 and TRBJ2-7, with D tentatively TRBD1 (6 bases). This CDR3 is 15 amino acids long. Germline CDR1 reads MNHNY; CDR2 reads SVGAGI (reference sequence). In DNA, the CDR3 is TGTGCCAACAGTCAACCGGGACACTCGATCTACGAGCAGTACTTC. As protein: CANSQPGHSIYEQYF.